The following is a T cell receptor beta chain sequence with its context. Its antigen remains unidentified. The library was produced with the immunoSEQ multiplex PCR assay. A mixture of 60 forward primers for TCR Vbeta segments and 13 reverse primers for TCR Jbeta segments was used in the multiplex PCR. A multiplex PCR assay on genomic DNA amplified the CDR3 region of rearranged TCR beta genes. The amplified TCR beta libraries were sequenced on the Illumina HiSeq System as 87-base-pair reads. The authors processed their data as follows. A later analysis tallied 80 million to 95 million unique TCR beta chains across the roughly 610 repertoires, and approximately 12 million of those chains were shared by two or more donors. To remove PCR and sequencing errors, raw reads were error-corrected and collapsed into unique sequences using a nearest-neighbor algorithm that merged closely related sequences. To assign V, D and J gene segments, CDR3 sequences were aligned to IMGT reference sequences. Each retained sequence needed at least a six-nucleotide match to both a V gene segment and a J gene segment. Rearrangements were classified as productive when the CDR3 lacked stop codons and remained in frame with V and J, and all other rearrangements were classified as non-productive. CDR3 was defined according to IMGT convention as the region running from the second conserved V-encoded cysteine to the conserved J-encoded phenylalanine. In an earlier analysis of around 600 of the donors, sequences lacking an unambiguous match to a single V gene segment were excluded. An earlier analysis of almost 600 of the donors classified V segments as functional when productive rearrangements were above 56.7% and as segregating when the standard deviation between donors was above 5%. To diagnose cytomegalovirus status from the catalog of TCR beta chain sequences, a statistical classification framework was built. A later analysis assigned V and J genes by comparing TCR nucleotide sequences with IMGT/GENE-DB human TR gene sequences. A later analysis assigned CDR3 sequences and most-parsimonious VDJ recombination scenarios with the TCRdist pipeline. In a later analysis, each TCR beta chain was defined by its CDR3 amino acid sequence together with its V-gene family, and reads lacking a unique V-gene family were excluded. A later analysis removed 550 to 700 highly shared, low-generation-probability nucleotide sequences to deal with suspected cross-contamination and a sequencing artifact. For each public chain, a later analysis derived a clonal expansion index from normalized ranks of inferred template counts within each repertoire. In a later analysis, generation probabilities were computed using a VDJ recombination model fitted to out-of-frame rearrangements, and the results were checked against IGoR. In a later analysis, hypergeometric tests were used to score TCR-TCR, TCR-HLA and TCR-CMV co-occurrence, with a repertoire-size bias correction applied to TCR pairs. A later analysis estimated false discovery rates by permuting HLA or CMV assignments 20 times. In a later analysis, co-occurring TCRs were grouped using DBSCAN, and TCRdist sequence similarity was added for clustering within HLA-allele-positive subsets. For co-occurrence clustering, repertoires with fewer than 30,000 or more than 120,000 public chains were excluded, along with 5 or 6 repertoires with anomalous nucleotide sharing. The immuneACCESS repertoire file appears here via TCRdb, limited to in-frame rearrangements. These files lack a portion of the clones; in checked studies, under half of the deficit traces to unresolved V genes, and the cause of the others is not known. That table supplies the V and J calls and clone size; D and trimming were determined from the DNA. The table for this sample lists approximately 120,000 clones. The ten most abundant clones make up under 3.5% of the sample.

This record comes from a study of cytomegalovirus exposure and HLA in healthy donors listed by TCRdb under 2017. For context, the study as a whole: An earlier analysis of 587 of the donors reported approximately 300 Gb of sequence data and 95 million to 130 million unique TCR beta sequences obtained from around 180 million T cells. Around 330 gigabases of sequencing data and around 80 million unique TCR sequences made up an early release that covered roughly 670 HLA-typed donors. Of the 350 to 450 genotyped donors, approximately 80% fell in the genetic ancestry cluster associated with self-reported Caucasian donors. The study aimed to test whether cataloging public T cell receptors could reveal signatures of past pathogen exposure. Using immunosequencing, the study profiled T cell repertoires from fewer than 700 subjects and related those repertoires to cytomegalovirus serostatus. Besides the first cohort of more than 650 subjects, a separate validation cohort made up of 120 different subjects was used. High-throughput TCR immunosequencing, statistical association of individual TCRs with disease status, and machine learning were combined to predict cytomegalovirus infection status. In a later analysis, previously published TCR beta repertoires from fewer than 750 donors were re-analyzed and high-resolution HLA genotyping was added so that TCR occurrence patterns could be studied. The later analysis used no new phenotypic data to find candidate immune exposures, relying instead on TCR beta sequences and their occurrence across donors. In an earlier analysis of about 590 of the donors, high-throughput TCR beta sequencing was used to judge whether each TCR beta V gene segment behaved as functional or pseudogenic. Alongside the repertoire data, information on donor age, sex, ethnicity and CMV serostatus was compiled. A later genetic analysis took genome-wide SNP genotypes for about 55% of the 666 donors and used that subset as a discovery cohort. Every discovery cohort repertoire had been produced on one sequencing platform. Both class I and class II loci were covered by HLA typing, at four-digit resolution. The number of donors typed differed by locus, with about 629-640 for A, B, C, DRB1 and DQB1, roughly 520 for DQA1, 600 to 610 for DPA1, and some 440 for DPB1. Four or five DR-DQ haplotypes were treated as single units for association and clustering because of strong linkage in the cohort. Among around 400 genotyped donors of the cohort, an average of approximately 240,000 unique TCR beta nucleotide sequences were sequenced per donor, around 20% of them non-productive. General findings and caveats noted by the study authors: This cohort had only TCR beta chains sequenced, and the lack of alpha or paired-chain data limited which features could be detected. A later analysis reported that several top co-occurrence clusters appeared linked to parvovirus B19, influenza, CMV and Epstein-Barr virus. Presence/absence analyses assumed roughly uniform sequencing depth across donors, an assumption that may not hold. In both the original and validation cohorts, the classifier was reported to diagnose cytomegalovirus status with high specificity and sensitivity. A further reported finding was that TCR beta sequences accurately predicted the HLA-A and HLA-B alleles for most subjects in the first cohort. V-gene and J-gene trimming of TCR beta chains was associated with a missense DCLRE1C variant in a later genetic analysis, and the association was replicated in an independent cohort. Because some donors lacked HLA typing at each locus, the association tests relied only on the typed subset. The study gave a list of 150 to 200 TCR beta chains associated with cytomegalovirus. According to a later analysis, most CMV-associated TCR beta chains appeared to be HLA-restricted, and the HLA associations seemed to be driven largely by CMV exposure. When HLA alleles, especially DR and DQ, strongly co-occurred, TCR associations were difficult to assign to individual alleles. A later analysis found that HLA-associated TCR beta chains were more clonally expanded and had lower generation probabilities than equally common non-associated chains. A cluster of highly shared sequence variants was judged likely to be a technical artifact of the sequencing pipeline. Most TCR sequences were observed very rarely across donors, whereas some public TCRs were present in many individuals. CMV serostatus was the only immune exposure information available for the cohort. In a later analysis, TCR association rates were found to vary across HLA loci, with the most associated TCRs seen for DRB1 alleles and the fewest for HLA-C alleles. Because counts were too low, seventeen rarely observed V segments, including chromosome 9 orphons, were excluded from the earlier analysis of 500 to 700 of the donors. Compared with the 666-donor mean, donors in an Asian-associated ancestry cluster had fewer N-insertions in productive TCRs, according to a later genetic analysis. A later analysis associated about 18,000 TCR beta sequences with specific HLA alleles at a false discovery rate of 0.05. The authors suggested that the approach could potentially be extended to other disease states and immunological phenotypes. Three of the identified cytomegalovirus-associated TCR beta chains were confirmed in vitro to be specific for cytomegalovirus antigens. Linkage disequilibrium might explain the correlated functional status among segregating V segments, but an unknown experimental factor could not be excluded. An earlier analysis of some 560 of the donors showed that most TCR beta V segments appeared in productive rearrangements either about 90% or about 30% of the time, which broadly matched IMGT annotations. The 87-base-pair reads could not distinguish some IMGT-functional V segments, including TRBV6-2 and TRBV6-3, so those segments were excluded.

CDR1 and CDR2 are read off the germline V gene as ENHRY and SYGVKD. V is cut back by 0 bases and J by 5 bases, with 0 bases in the junction unmatched. The CDR3 covers 14 residues, taking in both the cysteine and the phenylalanine. The entry retains the CDR3 DNA only, 42 bases that are in frame from base 1. The cohort comprised 710 or so healthy bone marrow donors. At the time of sampling, every cohort member was nominally healthy, though immune exposures that went unrecorded were likely present. The donor tested CMV seronegative and was one of the 352 seronegative cohort members. A peripheral blood sample was collected from each donor, and TCR beta sequencing was performed on peripheral blood mononuclear cells. The Qiagen DNeasy Blood Extraction Kit was used to extract genomic DNA from the blood cell samples.

Source material: PBMCs. The chain is encoded by TRBV10-3 joined to TRBJ2-1, with TRBD2 identical over 8 junction bases. The clonotype comes from a man aged 25-40 years in good health and CMV-seronegative. The DNA reads as follows: TGTGCCATCAGTGAGTCTAGCGGGAACAATGAGCAGTTCTTC. Its coded protein is CAISESSGNNEQFF.